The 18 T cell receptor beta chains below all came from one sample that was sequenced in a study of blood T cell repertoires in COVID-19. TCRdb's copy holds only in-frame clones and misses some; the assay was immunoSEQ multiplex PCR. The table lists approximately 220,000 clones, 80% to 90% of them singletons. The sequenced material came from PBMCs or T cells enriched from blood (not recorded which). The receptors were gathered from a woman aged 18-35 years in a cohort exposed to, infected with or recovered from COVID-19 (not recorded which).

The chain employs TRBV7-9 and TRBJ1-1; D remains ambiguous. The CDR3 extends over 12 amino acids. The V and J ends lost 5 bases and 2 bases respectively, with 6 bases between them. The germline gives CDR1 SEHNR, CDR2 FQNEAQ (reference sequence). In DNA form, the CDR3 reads TGTGCCAGCAGCCCCCTCAACACTGAAGCTTTCTTT. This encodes CASSPLNTEAFF.

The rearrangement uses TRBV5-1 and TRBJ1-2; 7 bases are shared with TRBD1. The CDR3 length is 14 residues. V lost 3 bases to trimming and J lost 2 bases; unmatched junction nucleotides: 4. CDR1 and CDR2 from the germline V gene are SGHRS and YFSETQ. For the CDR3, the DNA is TGCGCCAGCAGCTCCCTGACAGGGAACTATGGCTACACCTTC. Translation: CASSSLTGNYGYTF.

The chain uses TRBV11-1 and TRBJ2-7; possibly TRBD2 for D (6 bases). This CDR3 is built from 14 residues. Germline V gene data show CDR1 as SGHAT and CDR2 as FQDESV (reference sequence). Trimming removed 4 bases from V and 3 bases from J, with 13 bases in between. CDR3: CASSSGWDFYEQYF. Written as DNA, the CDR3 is TGTGCCAGCAGCTCGGGATGGGACTTCTACGAGCAGTACTTC.

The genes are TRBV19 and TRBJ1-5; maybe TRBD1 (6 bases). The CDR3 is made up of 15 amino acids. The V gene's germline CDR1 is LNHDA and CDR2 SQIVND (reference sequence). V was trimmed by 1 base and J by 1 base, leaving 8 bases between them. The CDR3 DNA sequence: TGTGCCAGTAGTATAGCAGGGGAGAGCAATCAGCCCCAGCATTTT. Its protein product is CASSIAGESNQPQHF.

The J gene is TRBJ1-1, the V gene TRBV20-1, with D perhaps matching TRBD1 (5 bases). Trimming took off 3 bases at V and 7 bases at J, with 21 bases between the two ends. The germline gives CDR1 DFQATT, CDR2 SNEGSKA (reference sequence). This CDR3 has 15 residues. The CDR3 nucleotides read TGCAGTGCTAGTCGCCACCCAAGGGGTCGAGGTGAAGCTTTCTTT. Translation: CSASRHPRGRGEAFF.

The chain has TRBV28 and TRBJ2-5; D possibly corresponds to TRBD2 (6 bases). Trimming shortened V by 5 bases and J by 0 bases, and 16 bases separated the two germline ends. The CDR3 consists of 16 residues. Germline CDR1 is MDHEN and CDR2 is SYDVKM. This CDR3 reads CASSRPESSDQETQYF. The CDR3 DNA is TGTGCCAGCAGTCGTCCCGAATCTAGCGACCAAGAGACCCAGTACTTC.

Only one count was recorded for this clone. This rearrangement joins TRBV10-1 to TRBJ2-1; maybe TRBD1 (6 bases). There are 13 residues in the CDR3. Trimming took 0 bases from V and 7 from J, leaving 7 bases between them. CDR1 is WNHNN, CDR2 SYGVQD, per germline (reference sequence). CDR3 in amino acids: CASSESGANEQFF. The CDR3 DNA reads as TGCGCCAGCAGTGAGTCGGGGGCGAATGAGCAGTTCTTC.

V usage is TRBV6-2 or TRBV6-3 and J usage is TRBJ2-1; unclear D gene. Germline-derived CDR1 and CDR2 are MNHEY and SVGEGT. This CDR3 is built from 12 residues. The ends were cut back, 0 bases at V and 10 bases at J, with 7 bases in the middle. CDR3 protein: CASSYSSNEQFF. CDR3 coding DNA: TGTGCCAGCAGTTACTCGAGTAACGAGCAGTTCTTC.

The CDR3 loop is CASSLGQGVAGELFF. CDR3 nucleotides: TGCGCCAGCAGCTTGGGGCAGGGGGTCGCCGGGGAGCTGTTTTTT. The V call is TRBV5-1, the J call TRBJ2-2, with 7 bases matching TRBD1. CDR3 length: 15 amino acids. Germline V CDR1 and CDR2: SGHRS, YFSETQ. V was pared by 0 bases and J by 6 bases, with 5 bases of the junction left unmatched. Variable domain in full (rest from reference TRBV5-1 and TRBJ2-2): KAGVTQTPRYLIKTRGQQVTLSCSPISGHRSVSWYQQTPGQGLQFLFEYFSETQRNKGNFPGRFSGRQFSNSRSEMNVSTLELGDSALYLCASSLGQGVAGELFFGEGSRLTVL.

The CDR3 region is CASSEWTGVRTGELFF. The DNA for the CDR3 is TGTGCCAGCAGCGAGTGGACAGGGGTGAGGACCGGGGAGCTGTTTTTT. This chain uses TRBV9 with TRBJ2-2; 9 bases match TRBD1. V lost 3 bases to trimming and J lost 5 bases; unmatched junction nucleotides: 8. The CDR3 is made up of 16 amino acids. Germline loops: CDR1 SGDLS, CDR2 YYNGEE.

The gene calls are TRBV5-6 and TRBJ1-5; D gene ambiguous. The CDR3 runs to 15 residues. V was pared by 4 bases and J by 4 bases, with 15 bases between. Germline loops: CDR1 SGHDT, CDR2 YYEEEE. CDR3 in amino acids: CASSARHTGNQPQHF. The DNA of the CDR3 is TGTGCCAGCAGCGCAAGACACACGGGGAATCAGCCCCAGCATTTT.

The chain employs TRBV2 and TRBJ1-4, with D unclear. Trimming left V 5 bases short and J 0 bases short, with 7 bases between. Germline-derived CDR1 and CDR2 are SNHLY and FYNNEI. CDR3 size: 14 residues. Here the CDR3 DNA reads TGTGCCAGCAGTCGGACTGCAACTAATGAAAAACTGTTTTTT. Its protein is CASSRTATNEKLFF.

In nucleotides, the CDR3 is TGTGCCAGTAGCTTAACTAGCGGGGGATTAACCGGGGAGCTGTTTTTT. Translation: CASSLTSGGLTGELFF. This chain uses TRBV19 with TRBJ2-2; 11 nucleotides match TRBD2. Trimming took 6 bases from V and 5 from J; bases not matched to a gene: 8. Germline CDR1 reads LNHDA; CDR2 reads SQIVND (reference sequence). The CDR3 is 16 residues long.

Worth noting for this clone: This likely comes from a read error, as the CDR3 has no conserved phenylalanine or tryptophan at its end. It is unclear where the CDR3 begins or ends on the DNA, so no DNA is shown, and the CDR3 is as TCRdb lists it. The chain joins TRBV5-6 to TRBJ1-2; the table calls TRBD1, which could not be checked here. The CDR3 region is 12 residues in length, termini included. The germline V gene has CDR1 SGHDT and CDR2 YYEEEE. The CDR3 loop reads CASSLGTGIGEV.

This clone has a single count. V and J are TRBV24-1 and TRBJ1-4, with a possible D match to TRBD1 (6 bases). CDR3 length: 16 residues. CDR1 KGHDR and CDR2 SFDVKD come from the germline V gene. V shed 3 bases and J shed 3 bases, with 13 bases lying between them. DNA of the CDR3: TGTGCCACCAGTGATCCCCGACAGGCCCCTAATGAAAAACTGTTTTTT. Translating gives CATSDPRQAPNEKLFF.

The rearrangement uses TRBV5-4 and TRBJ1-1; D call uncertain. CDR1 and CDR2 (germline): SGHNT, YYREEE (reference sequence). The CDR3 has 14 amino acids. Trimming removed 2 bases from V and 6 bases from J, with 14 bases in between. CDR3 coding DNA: TGTGCCAGCAGCTTTGCGGGAGGGCTGGCTGAAGCTTTCTTT. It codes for CASSFAGGLAEAFF.

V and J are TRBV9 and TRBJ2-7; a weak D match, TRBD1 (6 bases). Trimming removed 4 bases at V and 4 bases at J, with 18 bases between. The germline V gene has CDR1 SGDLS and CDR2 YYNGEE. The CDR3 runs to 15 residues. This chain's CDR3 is CASSQGWGREYEQYF. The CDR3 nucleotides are TGTGCCAGCAGCCAAGGCTGGGGGCGAGAGTACGAGCAGTACTTC. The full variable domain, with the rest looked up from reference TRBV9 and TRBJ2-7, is DSGVTQTPKHLITATGQRVTLRCSPRSGDLSVYWYQQSLDQGLQFLIQYYNGEERAKGNILERFSAQQFPDLHSELNLSSLELGDSALYFCASSQGWGREYEQYFGPGTRLTVT.

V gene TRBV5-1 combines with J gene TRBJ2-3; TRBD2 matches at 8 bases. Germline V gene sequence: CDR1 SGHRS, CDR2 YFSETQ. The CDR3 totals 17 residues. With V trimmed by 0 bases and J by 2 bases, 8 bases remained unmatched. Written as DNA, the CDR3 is TGCGCCAGCAGCTTGGACGCCCCTAGCGGGTACACAGATACGCAGTATTTT. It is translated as CASSLDAPSGYTDTQYF.